These 7 T cell receptor beta chains came from one sample sequenced in a study of cytomegalovirus exposure and HLA in healthy donors. The PCR made use of 60 Vbeta and 13 Jbeta primers. The data were produced by immunoSEQ multiplex PCR, yet TCRdb's version contains in-frame clones alone and is incomplete. The repertoire includes some 150,000 clones, approximately 80% of them detected once, and 4.3% sits in the top ten. The sequencing input was PBMCs. The receptor set was obtained from a man aged 35 to 55 in good health and CMV-seronegative.

V is TRBV29-1 and J is TRBJ2-2; D is possibly TRBD1 (7 bases). CDR1 is SQVTM and CDR2 is ANQGSEA in the germline V gene. V lost 0 bases and J 1 base, leaving 18 bases between the germline ends. This CDR3 contains 18 residues. In DNA form, the CDR3 reads TGCAGCGTTGAAGATCGGGAGACAGGGCCCGGGAACACCGGGGAGCTGTTTTTT. As protein: CSVEDRETGPGNTGELFF.

V gene TRBV11-2 combines with J gene TRBJ2-5; the D gene is possibly TRBD2 (5 bases). The CDR3 is 13 residues long. V lost 1 base and J 4 bases, leaving 7 bases between the germline ends. Germline CDR1 is SGHAT and CDR2 is FQNNGV. Here the CDR3 reads CASSLGEGETQYF. The CDR3 DNA reads TGTGCCAGCAGCTTAGGAGAGGGAGAGACCCAGTACTTC.

The chain carries TRBV4-1 and TRBJ1-1, with D hard to call. Germline CDR1 reads MGHRA; CDR2 reads YSYEKL. This CDR3 comprises 14 residues. The germline V and J ends were trimmed by 4 bases and 4 bases, with 13 bases remaining between them. The DNA of the CDR3 is TGCGCCAGCAGCCCCCAGGTGAGCAGCACTGAAGCTTTCTTT. Translation gives CASSPQVSSTEAFF.

The CDR3 DNA reads as TGTGCCAGCAGCTTTGATAGCTACAATGAGCAGTTCTTC. This sequence encodes CASSFDSYNEQFF. J is TRBJ2-1 and V is TRBV5-4, with D uncertain. The V gene lost 2 bases and the J gene lost 3 bases, with 6 bases spanning the gap. Germline values: CDR1 SGHNT, CDR2 YYREEE (reference sequence). This CDR3 region has 13 residues. The whole variable domain, filled in from reference TRBV5-4 and TRBJ2-1, reads ETGVTQSPTHLIKTRGQQVTLRCSSQSGHNTVSWYQQALGQGPQFIFQYYREEENGRGNFPPRFSGLQFPNYSSELNVNALELDDSALYLCASSFDSYNEQFFGPGTRLTVL.

V usage is TRBV18 and J usage is TRBJ2-7, with 12 nucleotides matching TRBD1. CDR3 length: 15 residues. Germline CDR1 and CDR2: KGHSH and LQKENI. Unmatched junction bases numbered 7, after V lost 6 bases and J lost 4 bases. The chain's CDR3 is CASSPGTGGVYEQYF. The CDR3 nucleotides are TGTGCCAGCTCCCCCGGGACAGGGGGCGTATACGAGCAGTACTTC. The full variable domain, with the rest looked up from reference TRBV18 and TRBJ2-7, is NAGVMQNPRHLVRRRGQEARLRCSPMKGHSHVYWYRQLPEEGLKFMVYLQKENIIDESGMPKERFSAEFPKEGPSILRIQQVVRGDSAAYFCASSPGTGGVYEQYFGPGTRLTVT.

The V gene is TRBV30, the J gene TRBJ2-5; TRBD2 aligns across 7 bases. Germline trimming cut 5 bases from V and 4 bases from J; bases unmatched to any gene: 4. Germline loops: CDR1 GTSNPN, CDR2 SVGIG (reference sequence). The CDR3 has 12 amino acids. CDR3 sequence: CAWGTTGETQYF. The CDR3 bases are TGTGCCTGGGGGACTACCGGAGAGACCCAGTACTTC.

This clone has a handful of counts. The V gene is TRBV19, the J gene TRBJ2-7, with 10 bases aligning to TRBD1. V gave up 3 bases and J gave up 6 bases; unmatched junction bases: 5. CDR1 and CDR2 from the germline V gene are LNHDA and SQIVND (reference sequence). CDR3 size: 14 residues. CDR3 loop: CASSIGTGESEQYF. The CDR3 DNA reads TGTGCCAGTAGTATCGGGACAGGGGAGTCCGAGCAGTACTTC.